This T cell receptor (beta chain) was recorded in a study of cytomegalovirus exposure and HLA in healthy donors. In the PCR, 60 Vbeta and 13 Jbeta primers were used. Using immunoSEQ multiplex PCR, the repertoire was profiled, and TCRdb retains in-frame clones only, with some absent. The sample carries some 150,000 clones, about 80% recorded once. With regard to this clone: Its antigen remains unknown.

CDR3 length equals 16 residues. V gave up 7 bases and J gave up 0 bases, with 16 bases separating them. Looked up from germline, CDR1 is MNHNY and CDR2 is SVGAGI (reference sequence). Study outcomes and limitations: On later analysis, the bulk of CMV-associated TCR beta chains appeared to be HLA-restricted.

The chain has TRBV6-6 and TRBJ1-3; no definite D call. The sequenced material came from PBMCs. This TCR derives from a woman aged 40 to 50 in good health and CMV-seronegative. The CDR3 DNA follows: TGTGCCAGCAATCCCGAAGAGGTATTCTCTGGAAACACCATATATTTT. Its protein is CASNPEEVFSGNTIYF.